What follows is one TCR beta chain and its context. This CDR3 comprises 16 residues. This entry belongs to a study of shared clonotypes between healthy human individuals. Generated by immunoSEQ multiplex PCR, the TCRdb table keeps only in-frame clones and is missing some. The table shows about 380,000 clones, with around 96% occurring only once. This sequence was found in a man aged 25-45 years in good health. The sequencing input was memory CD8+ T cells sorted from blood. Subset meaning: CD45RO+ cells pooled with CCR7-negative TemRA cells. The rearrangement uses TRBV21-1 and TRBJ2-3; the table's D call of TRBD2 was not tested on the DNA. TRBV21-1 is given as a pseudogene. CDR3 sequence reads: CASSSQREGLTDTQYF. The CDR3 nucleotides read TGTGCCAGCAGCAGCCAGCGGGAGGGCCTGACAGATACGCAGTATTTT.